This entry lists 32 T cell receptor beta chains sequenced from one sample in a study of T-cell memory formation after mild COVID-19. TCRdb re-called the 5' RACE reads through MiXCR, storing one row per CDR3 protein. The sample lists about 110,000 distinct CDR3 sequences, over 15% seen once, with approximately 5% in the top ten. The sample consisted of PBMCs or a T cell subset sorted from them (not recorded which). The receptors here all came from a man aged 18 to 35 who had mild COVID-19 (a few samples of this study predate the infection). Cell type and time point are not known.

There are many counts of this clonotype. Here the CDR3 DNA reads TGTGCCACCAGTGGTAGCGGGGAACAGCCCCAGCATTTT. This encodes CATSGSGEQPQHF. This chain joins TRBV24-1 and TRBJ1-5; no firm D call. The CDR3 extends over 13 amino acids. Germline V gene lookup returns CDR1 KGHDR and CDR2 SFDVKD. V was clipped by 5 bases and J by 7 bases, with 11 bases between them.

This clonotype turned up a few times. The chain couples TRBV6-5 to TRBJ1-2, with 11 nucleotides matching TRBD1. J lost 4 bases, V lost 6 bases, and 1 base had no gene match. The CDR3 is 13 amino acids. Germline V gene sequence: CDR1 MNHEY, CDR2 SVGAGI. The chain's CDR3 is CASRGTGGYGYTF. In nucleotides, the CDR3 is TGTGCCAGCAGGGGGACAGGGGGCTATGGCTACACCTTC.

J is TRBJ2-5 and V is TRBV5-6; 7 bases match TRBD1. The CDR3 runs to 14 residues. Looked up from germline, CDR1 is SGHDT and CDR2 is YYEEEE. Trimming cost V 4 bases and J 2 bases; bases outside gene matches: 5. The CDR3 reads CASSKGQIQETQYF. The CDR3 region has the DNA TGTGCCAGCAGCAAGGGACAGATACAAGAGACCCAGTACTTC.

This clonotype was picked up a small number of times. The CDR3 here is CAWSGQGAREKLFF. The CDR3 region has the DNA TGTGCCTGGAGTGGACAGGGGGCGCGTGAAAAACTGTTTTTT. V gene TRBV30 combines with J gene TRBJ1-4, with TRBD1 identical over 10 bases. Trimming cost V 1 base and J 7 bases; bases outside gene matches: 3. Germline loops: CDR1 GTSNPN, CDR2 SVGIG (reference sequence). CDR3 length: 14 amino acids.

This clonotype was detected a few times. The rearrangement joins TRBV29-1 to TRBJ2-7, with 8 bases matching TRBD1. V shed 7 bases, J shed 2 bases, and the junction held 10 bases outside the gene matches. This CDR3 comprises 14 residues. CDR1 is SQVTM, CDR2 ANQGSEA, per germline. The CDR3 DNA reads as TGCAGCGCCAAAGACAGGGGCCCGACCTACGAGCAGTACTTC. It encodes CSAKDRGPTYEQYF.

The rearrangement joins TRBV7-9 to TRBJ1-2; 7 positions match TRBD1. The CDR3 is 14 amino acids. Germline lookup yields CDR1 SEHNR and CDR2 FQNEAQ (reference sequence). V lost 5 bases, J lost 8 bases, and 11 bases stayed unmatched. In nucleotides, the CDR3 is TGTGCCAGCAGCGAGCATACAGGGGTTGGCGGCTACACCTTC. Translated: CASSEHTGVGGYTF.

The genes are TRBV6-5 and TRBJ2-1; maybe TRBD2 (5 bases). In germline, CDR1 is MNHEY, CDR2 SVGAGI. The CDR3 extends over 15 amino acids. V was cut by 4 bases and J by 6 bases, with 16 bases left in between. The CDR3 here is CASSFGREAANEQFF. As DNA, the CDR3 is TGTGCCAGCAGTTTTGGAAGGGAAGCGGCCAATGAGCAGTTCTTC.

The chain is built from TRBV15 and TRBJ2-1; D not certain. The CDR3 totals 12 residues. CDR1 is LNHNV, CDR2 YYDKDF, per germline (reference sequence). Trimming shortened V by 0 bases and J by 8 bases, and 5 bases separated the two germline ends. This CDR3 is CATSRDRDEQFF. The CDR3 DNA reads as TGTGCCACCAGCAGAGATCGCGATGAGCAGTTCTTC. The full variable domain, in which reference TRBV15 and TRBJ2-1 provide the parts outside the CDR3, is DAMVIQNPRYQVTQFGKPVTLSCSQTLNHNVMYWYQQKSSQAPKLLFHYYDKDFNNEADTPDNFQSRRPNTSFCFLDIRSPGLGDTAMYLCATSRDRDEQFFGPGTRLTVL.

The chain employs TRBV9 and TRBJ2-5; TRBD2 aligns across 7 bases. This CDR3 comprises 14 residues. The V segment lost 3 bases and the J segment 5 bases; nucleotides outside the gene matches: 7. Germline V gene data show CDR1 as SGDLS and CDR2 as YYNGEE. This CDR3 reads CASSAQGGGETQYF. The CDR3 nucleotides read TGTGCCAGCAGCGCCCAGGGCGGGGGTGAGACCCAGTACTTC.

The gene calls are TRBV18 and TRBJ2-1, with D perhaps matching TRBD2 (5 bases). CDR1 and CDR2 (germline): KGHSH, LQKENI. V lost 3 bases and J lost 10, with 13 bases in between. The CDR3 is made up of 13 amino acids. CDR3 region: CASSPRSPGEQFF. The DNA for the CDR3 is TGTGCCAGCTCACCTCGATCCCCGGGGGAGCAGTTCTTC. The variable domain in full, with the rest retrieved from reference TRBV18 and TRBJ2-1, is NAGVMQNPRHLVRRRGQEARLRCSPMKGHSHVYWYRQLPEEGLKFMVYLQKENIIDESGMPKERFSAEFPKEGPSILRIQQVVRGDSAAYFCASSPRSPGEQFFGPGTRLTVL.

V gene TRBV12-3 or TRBV12-4 combines with J gene TRBJ1-2; D call uncertain. V lost 1 base, J lost 5 bases, and 8 bases lay in between. The CDR3 length is 13 residues. DNA of the CDR3: TGTGCCAGCAGTTTAGTCGGCGGGTATGGCTACACCTTC. It is translated as CASSLVGGYGYTF.

The chain has TRBV7-2 and TRBJ2-4; 9 bases map to TRBD2. The CDR3 loop spans 15 amino acids. Trimming cost V 1 base and J 8 bases; bases outside gene matches: 6. Germline V gives CDR1 SGHTA, CDR2 FQGNSA. The CDR3 spells CASSLVAGAGDIQYF. Written as DNA, the CDR3 is TGTGCCAGCAGCTTAGTAGCGGGGGCTGGAGACATTCAGTACTTC.

The DNA for the CDR3 is TGCAGTGCTTTACCCGGGACAACCGATGGCTACACCTTC. Protein product: CSALPGTTDGYTF. The chain couples TRBV20-1 to TRBJ1-2, with a weak D call TRBD1 (6 bases). This CDR3 comprises 13 residues. CDR1 is DFQATT and CDR2 is SNEGSKA in the germline V gene (reference sequence). Trimming took off 5 bases at V and 6 bases at J, with 16 bases between the two ends.

Written as DNA, the CDR3 is TGTGCCAGTATCAAACCAGGGCATGAGCAGTTCTTC. Translation: CASIKPGHEQFF. The rearrangement joins TRBV19 to TRBJ2-1, with D possibly being TRBD1 (5 bases). Trimming pared 7 bases from V and 8 bases from J, leaving 12 bases between. Germline assignment: CDR1 LNHDA and CDR2 SQIVND (reference sequence). The CDR3 is 12 amino acids.

In its sample, this clonotype was seen a few times. The V and J genes are TRBV5-1 and TRBJ2-1; no firm D call. Germline assignment: CDR1 SGHRS and CDR2 YFSETQ. Trimming left V 1 base short and J 7 bases short, with 9 bases between. The CDR3 is made up of 13 amino acids. The CDR3 region is CASSLIPWNEQFF. CDR3 coding DNA: TGCGCCAGCAGCTTGATTCCTTGGAATGAGCAGTTCTTC.

DNA of the CDR3: TGCGCCAGCAGCTCGGACCCTCGGGTAGGCGGCTATAATTCACCCCTCCACTTT. Amino acid sequence: CASSSDPRVGGYNSPLHF. The chain links TRBV5-1 to TRBJ1-6; D uncertain. The CDR3 consists of 18 residues. V lost 3 bases to trimming and J lost 3 bases, with 19 bases between them. Germline CDR1 is SGHRS and CDR2 is YFSETQ.

This clonotype was counted only a few times. The chain couples TRBV12-3 or TRBV12-4 to TRBJ2-3; the match to TRBD2 covers 9 bases. J lost 1 base, V lost 3 bases, and 11 bases had no gene match. This CDR3 contains 18 residues. The CDR3 coding sequence is TGTGCCAGCAGTTTCTCAGCTAGCGGGATTACTGGCACAGATACGCAGTATTTT. Translation gives CASSFSASGITGTDTQYF.

The V call is TRBV20-1, the J call TRBJ2-3, with TRBD2 matching over 9 bases. Germline CDR1 is DFQATT and CDR2 is SNEGSKA (reference sequence). V trimming: 6 bases; J trimming: 0 bases; junction bases outside the gene matches: 7. This CDR3 comprises 15 residues. In DNA form, the CDR3 reads TGCAGTGCATACCGGACTAGCGTAAGCACAGATACGCAGTATTTT. Translation gives CSAYRTSVSTDTQYF.

This clonotype showed up just a few times. The chain joins TRBV7-9 to TRBJ2-2, with D uncertain. Germline CDR1 reads SEHNR; CDR2 reads FQNEAQ (reference sequence). Trimming stripped 5 bases from V and 8 bases from J, with 6 bases between. This CDR3 region has 11 residues. CDR3 loop: CASSPTGELFF. CDR3 coding DNA: TGTGCCAGCAGCCCTACGGGGGAGCTGTTTTTT.

A few counts support this clonotype. This chain uses TRBV5-1 with TRBJ1-6; 7 bases line up with TRBD1. Germline V gives CDR1 SGHRS, CDR2 YFSETQ. This CDR3 comprises 16 residues. Trimming removed 4 bases from V and 10 bases from J; junction bases left unmatched: 14. The DNA of the CDR3 is TGCGCCAGCAGCAGGGACAGTGGTATCGATGGCTCACCCCTCCACTTT. Translation: CASSRDSGIDGSPLHF.

This clonotype was found a few times. This chain joins TRBV27 and TRBJ2-3; maybe TRBD1 (5 bases). The CDR3 extends over 12 amino acids. Trimming cost V 6 bases and J 2 bases, with 6 bases left between them. CDR1 is MNHEY and CDR2 is SMNVEV in the germline V gene (reference sequence). The CDR3 sequence is CASRDITDTQYF. In nucleotides, the CDR3 is TGTGCCAGCAGGGACATCACAGATACGCAGTATTTT.

The J gene is TRBJ2-3, the V gene TRBV28; D call uncertain. V dropped 6 bases and J dropped 0 bases, with 7 bases sitting between them. The CDR3 covers 13 residues. The germline V gene encodes CDR1 MDHEN and CDR2 SYDVKM. This CDR3 is CASRDLSTDTQYF. For the CDR3, the DNA is TGTGCCAGCAGGGATTTGAGCACAGATACGCAGTATTTT.

This clonotype was seen more than once but under ten times. V is TRBV5-1 and J is TRBJ2-3, with D possibly matching TRBD2 (6 bases). CDR3 length equals 15 residues. The germline CDR1 and CDR2 sequences are SGHRS and YFSETQ. Trimming pared 3 bases from V and 4 bases from J, leaving 15 bases between. CDR3 coding DNA: TGCGCCAGCAGCTCGACGGGGGTACCGGCAGATACGCAGTATTTT. Protein product: CASSSTGVPADTQYF.

The chain joins TRBV13 to TRBJ1-1; D is unresolved. Germline lookup yields CDR1 PRHDT and CDR2 FYEKMQ (reference sequence). Trimming removed 5 bases from V and 1 base from J, with 11 bases in between. This CDR3 region has 14 residues. The CDR3 loop is CASSPLGSNTEAFF. The CDR3 DNA reads as TGTGCCAGCAGCCCCCTGGGTTCGAACACTGAAGCTTTCTTT.

The sample holds a few counts of this clonotype. The chain couples TRBV5-1 to TRBJ1-4; 7 nucleotides align to TRBD1. V lost 4 bases, J lost 2 bases, and 5 bases stayed unmatched. Germline V gives CDR1 SGHRS, CDR2 YFSETQ. The CDR3 runs 15 residues. This chain's CDR3 is CASSETGSTNEKLFF. The CDR3 DNA reads TGCGCCAGCAGCGAGACAGGGTCGACTAATGAAAAACTGTTTTTT.

This clonotype was counted ten times or more. The chain combines TRBV2 with TRBJ2-3; D is possibly TRBD2 (6 bases). Germline CDR1 is SNHLY and CDR2 is FYNNEI. Deletions cut 6 bases from V and 3 bases from J, with 10 bases between. There are 13 residues in the CDR3. The CDR3 loop is CASSGGFTDTQYF. The DNA for the CDR3 is TGTGCCAGCAGCGGAGGGTTTACAGATACGCAGTATTTT.

The chain recombines TRBV12-3 or TRBV12-4 with TRBJ1-6; no clear D. Deletions cut 3 bases from V and 9 bases from J, with 12 bases between. The CDR3 is 14 amino acids. CDR3 loop: CASSFLGPGSPLHF. The DNA for the CDR3 is TGTGCCAGCAGTTTTTTAGGACCCGGTTCACCCCTCCACTTT.

This clonotype was counted a few times. The genes are TRBV15 and TRBJ2-3; D is uncertain. The CDR3 is 13 amino acids. V was shortened by 1 base and J by 5 bases, with 7 bases between the two germline ends. Germline V gene lookup returns CDR1 LNHNV and CDR2 YYDKDF (reference sequence). The CDR3: CATSRVVQDTQYF. The CDR3, as DNA: TGTGCCACCAGCAGAGTGGTCCAAGATACGCAGTATTTT.

This chain links TRBV7-4 with TRBJ2-1; D uncertain. V was cut by 7 bases and J by 0 bases, with 16 bases left in between. Looked up from germline, CDR1 is SGHVT and CDR2 is SQSDAQ. CDR3 length equals 16 residues. The CDR3 DNA sequence: TGTGCCAGCACCCTGAGCCGTTCTAGCTCCTACAATGAGCAGTTCTTC. Protein product: CASTLSRSSSYNEQFF.

The gene calls are TRBV9 and TRBJ1-5, with 9 bases fitting TRBD1. CDR3 size: 14 residues. The V gene's germline CDR1 is SGDLS and CDR2 YYNGEE. V lost 0 bases and J lost 5; bases outside the gene matches: 0. CDR3 DNA: TGTGCCAGCAGCGTAGGACAGGGGGATCAGCCCCAGCATTTT. Translation gives CASSVGQGDQPQHF.

This clonotype was found a few times. The rearrangement links TRBV6-5 to TRBJ2-7; weak D call: TRBD2 (7 bases). Germline CDR1 is MNHEY and CDR2 is SVGAGI. The CDR3 is made up of 15 amino acids. The V gene lost 6 bases and the J gene lost 2 bases, with 17 bases spanning the gap. The CDR3 protein is CASSSLGGATYEQYF. In nucleotides, the CDR3 is TGTGCCAGCAGCAGTTTGGGGGGGGCGACCTACGAGCAGTACTTC.

This clonotype was counted only a few times. This chain connects TRBV20-1 to TRBJ2-1; no reliable D call. Between the trimmed V and J ends, which lost 2 bases and 7 bases, there was a span of 9 bases. The CDR3 runs to 12 residues. Per the germline V gene, CDR1 is DFQATT and CDR2 is SNEGSKA (reference sequence). The CDR3 reads CSARPTENEQFF. The DNA of the CDR3 is TGCAGTGCTAGACCTACCGAAAATGAGCAGTTCTTC.